This T cell receptor (beta chain) was found in a study of blood T cells in healthy people across ages. General study points: A strong correlation was seen between TCR beta diversity and naive T cell percentage.

Germline V CDR1 and CDR2: LGHNA, YNFKEQ. This CDR3 spans 17 amino acids. The ends were cut back, 0 bases at V and 9 bases at J, with 21 bases in the middle. It was with a sample-barcoded 5' primer and a J-beta primer mix that a second PCR of roughly 6 to 12 cycles was run. TCRdb re-called the 5' RACE reads through MiXCR, storing one row per CDR3 protein. The sample contains some 710,000 distinct CDR3 sequences, about 46% of which appear only once. Notes on this clonotype: The antigen is undetermined.

V is TRBV4-2 and J is TRBJ2-1; D may correspond to TRBD1 or TRBD2 (7 bases each). Sequencing was carried out using blood. The sequence was collected from a man older than 75 in good health. CDR3 sequence: CASSQERTRGRQGEQFF. CDR3 nucleotides: TGTGCCAGCAGCCAAGAAAGGACTAGGGGGCGCCAGGGTGAGCAGTTCTTC.